The 32 T cell receptor beta chains given below trace back to one sample, sequenced in a study of blood T cell repertoires in COVID-19. The protocol was immunoSEQ multiplex PCR, while the TCRdb copy is restricted to in-frame clones and leaves out a portion. The table shows around 370,000 clones, with 90% occurring only once. The sample was peripheral blood. Source of these receptors: a man between 18 and 29 years old with active or convalescent COVID-19.

V and J are TRBV11-2 and TRBJ2-1; 10 positions agree with TRBD2. The V segment lost 8 bases and the J segment 4 bases; nucleotides outside the gene matches: 14. The CDR3 runs to 17 residues. Germline CDR1 SGHAT, CDR2 FQNNGV. This chain's CDR3 is CASHSLSGRSLYNEQFF. CDR3 nucleotide sequence: TGTGCCAGCCACTCCCTTAGCGGGAGGTCCCTTTACAATGAGCAGTTCTTC.

The chain joins TRBV4-3 to TRBJ1-2; 10 bases are a match to TRBD1. The CDR3 contains 15 residues. CDR1 and CDR2 from the germline V gene are LGHNA and YSLEER. The ends lost 1 base at V and 5 bases at J; junction bases unmatched: 4. The CDR3 protein is CASSQGVGQGYGYTF. The CDR3 nucleotides are TGCGCCAGCAGCCAAGGGGTGGGACAGGGGTATGGCTACACCTTC.

This rearrangement joins TRBV6-5 to TRBJ2-7; 7 positions match TRBD2. This CDR3 region has 12 residues. V was clipped by 8 bases and J by 4 bases; unmatched bases: 5. CDR1 and CDR2 from the germline V gene are MNHEY and SVGAGI. CDR3 amino acids: CASLLGGYEQYF. In nucleotides, the CDR3 is TGTGCCAGCCTACTGGGAGGGTACGAGCAGTACTTC.

The CDR3 nucleotides read TGTGCCAGCAGTAGACTTACAGAGCAGTTCTTC. Protein sequence: CASSRLTEQFF. This sequence joins TRBV7-9 and TRBJ2-1; no reliable D call. The germline V and J ends were trimmed by 6 bases and 10 bases, with 10 bases remaining between them. Germline V gene data show CDR1 as SEHNR and CDR2 as FQNEAQ (reference sequence). The CDR3 spans 11 residues.

The rearrangement joins TRBV5-1 to TRBJ2-2; the D gene is possibly TRBD2 (5 bases). The CDR3 covers 15 residues. The V and J ends lost 2 bases and 2 bases respectively, with 10 bases between them. Germline V lookup: CDR1 SGHRS, CDR2 YFSETQ. CDR3 amino acids: CASSLLPGNTGELFF. The DNA of the CDR3 is TGCGCCAGCAGCTTACTTCCGGGAAACACCGGGGAGCTGTTTTTT.

The gene calls are TRBV19 and TRBJ2-2, with D perhaps matching TRBD2 (6 bases). Germline V CDR1 and CDR2: LNHDA, SQIVND (reference sequence). The V gene lost 5 bases and the J gene lost 4 bases, with 11 bases spanning the gap. The CDR3 spans 14 residues. The DNA of the CDR3 is TGTGCCAGTAGTTGGGGGGTAAGCACCGGGGAGCTGTTTTTT. Amino acids: CASSWGVSTGELFF.

The chain combines TRBV4-1 with TRBJ2-7; D might be TRBD1 (6 bases). The CDR3 covers 15 residues. V lost 0 bases, J lost 3 bases, and 12 bases lay in between. The germline V gene encodes CDR1 MGHRA and CDR2 YSYEKL. CDR3 coding DNA: TGCGCCAGCAGCCAAGAACCCCGGGACATCTACGAGCAGTACTTC. Its translation is CASSQEPRDIYEQYF.

The rearrangement joins TRBV28 to TRBJ2-7, with 8 bases fitting TRBD1. The CDR3 is 14 amino acids. J gave up 0 bases and V 7 bases, and 5 bases lay outside the gene matches. The V gene's germline CDR1 is MDHEN and CDR2 SYDVKM. DNA of the CDR3: TGTGCCAGCACCGTGGACAGGGTCTCCTACGAGCAGTACTTC. It encodes CASTVDRVSYEQYF.

The rearrangement joins TRBV11-1 to TRBJ2-5, with D perhaps TRBD1 (6 bases). V shed 3 bases and J shed 5 bases, with 13 bases lying between them. The CDR3 is made up of 14 amino acids. Germline V gene lookup returns CDR1 SGHAT and CDR2 FQDESV (reference sequence). This CDR3 reads CASSLSRGWETQYF. The CDR3 DNA reads as TGTGCCAGCAGCTTGAGCAGGGGTTGGGAGACCCAGTACTTC.

This clone has only one observation. The J gene is TRBJ2-2, the V gene TRBV4-1; 7 bases fit TRBD1. CDR1 and CDR2 (germline): MGHRA, YSYEKL. The V gene end was trimmed by 4 bases and the J gene end by 1 base; junction bases not matched to a gene: 6. The CDR3 consists of 16 residues. The CDR3, as DNA: TGCGCCAGCAGCCTGCAACAGGGGTGGAACACCGGGGAGCTGTTTTTT. It encodes CASSLQQGWNTGELFF.

This chain links TRBV14 with TRBJ2-1; 8 positions match TRBD1. Germline V lookup: CDR1 SGHDN, CDR2 FVKESK. V was clipped by 0 bases and J by 8 bases; unmatched bases: 6. The CDR3 loop spans 15 amino acids. CDR3 amino acids: CASSQDRTGIYEQFF. The CDR3 DNA reads TGTGCCAGCAGCCAAGACAGGACAGGGATCTATGAGCAGTTCTTC.

The chain carries TRBV6-2 or TRBV6-3 and TRBJ2-2, with D possibly matching TRBD2 (6 bases). Trimming removed 5 bases from V and 4 bases from J, with 8 bases in between. The germline V gene encodes CDR1 MNHEY and CDR2 SVGEGT. The CDR3 extends over 13 amino acids. DNA of the CDR3: TGTGCCAGCAGTATCGGGGGCACCGGGGAGCTGTTTTTT. Amino acid sequence: CASSIGGTGELFF.

This sequence joins TRBV24-1 and TRBJ2-1, with 7 bases that match TRBD2. Germline-derived CDR1 and CDR2 are KGHDR and SFDVKD. The length of the CDR3 is 15 residues. The junction had 7 bases not matched to a gene; V was cut back by 3 bases and J by 6 bases. The chain's CDR3 is CATSDPYGGFNEQFF. For the CDR3, the DNA is TGTGCCACCAGTGATCCTTACGGGGGGTTCAATGAGCAGTTCTTC.

The V gene is TRBV5-1, the J gene TRBJ2-7; 8 nucleotides match TRBD2. Trimming cost V 5 bases and J 6 bases; bases outside gene matches: 7. Germline lookup yields CDR1 SGHRS and CDR2 YFSETQ. The CDR3 totals 13 residues. The chain's CDR3 is CASSWTSSAEQYF. The CDR3 nucleotides are TGCGCCAGCAGTTGGACTAGCAGCGCCGAGCAGTACTTC.

The chain combines TRBV27 with TRBJ2-7, with D possibly TRBD2 on 6 matching bases. Trimming cost V 6 bases and J 8 bases, with 32 bases left between them. The CDR3 is 18 amino acids. Germline V lookup: CDR1 MNHEY, CDR2 SMNVEV (reference sequence). CDR3 region: CASSQDLTGVPTRGQQYF. CDR3 coding DNA: TGTGCCAGCAGCCAGGATTTAACGGGAGTTCCGACCCGTGGGCAGCAGTACTTC.

The gene calls are TRBV9 and TRBJ1-3; D remains ambiguous. Germline-derived CDR1 and CDR2 are SGDLS and YYNGEE. V was pared by 0 bases and J by 2 bases, with 6 bases between. The CDR3 extends over 14 amino acids. CDR3 in amino acids: CASSVEEAGNTIYF. DNA for the CDR3: TGTGCCAGCAGCGTAGAGGAGGCTGGAAACACCATATATTTT.

CDR3 bases: TGCGCCAGCAGCTTCGACTGGAGAAACACTGAAGCTTTCTTT. Protein sequence: CASSFDWRNTEAFF. The chain has TRBV5-1 and TRBJ1-1; D ambiguous. The germline CDR1 and CDR2 sequences are SGHRS and YFSETQ. The CDR3 length is 14 residues. V dropped 2 bases and J dropped 2 bases, with 10 bases sitting between them.

The CDR3 DNA follows: TGTGCCAGCAGCCAAAAACTAGCTTTGGAGACCCAGTACTTC. It codes for CASSQKLALETQYF. This chain links TRBV14 with TRBJ2-5; perhaps TRBD2 as D (6 bases). The length of the CDR3 is 14 residues. CDR1 is SGHDN and CDR2 is FVKESK in the germline V gene. Trimming shortened V by 2 bases and J by 5 bases, and 12 bases separated the two germline ends.

The CDR3 DNA reads TGTGCCAGCCAGACAGGGCGGGGCGAAAAACTGTTTTTT. Translation gives CASQTGRGEKLFF. The V gene is TRBV7-2, the J gene TRBJ1-4; 7 bases are a match to TRBD1. The germline CDR1 and CDR2 sequences are SGHTA and FQGNSA. Unmatched junction bases numbered 8, after V lost 8 bases and J lost 8 bases. The CDR3 runs 13 residues. The full variable domain, completed using reference TRBV7-2 and TRBJ1-4, is GAGVSQSPSNKVTEKGKDVELRCDPISGHTALYWYRQSLGQGLEFLIYFQGNSAPDKSGLPSDRFSAERTGGSVSTLTIQRTQQEDSAVYLCASQTGRGEKLFFGSGTQLSVL.

The chain recombines TRBV5-1 with TRBJ2-1; 10 positions match TRBD2. Germline V gene sequence: CDR1 SGHRS, CDR2 YFSETQ. V was pared by 0 bases and J by 5 bases, with 5 bases of the junction left unmatched. The CDR3 extends over 16 amino acids. CDR3 sequence reads: CASSLGGSGGNNEQFF. CDR3 DNA sequence: TGCGCCAGCAGCTTGGGAGGTAGCGGGGGGAACAATGAGCAGTTCTTC.

The sample holds one count of this clone. Sequence at one end of the junction differs from germline and may be a read error. V gene TRBV24-1 combines with J gene TRBJ2-3, with 8 bases that match TRBD1. This CDR3 is built from 15 residues. Germline V CDR1 and CDR2: KGHDR, SFDVKD. The CDR3 nucleotides read TGTGCCACCAGTGATGTAGCAGGGGGCACGGATACGCAGTATTTT. It is translated as CATSDVAGGTDTQYF.

This clone showed up just once. The chain joins TRBV7-2 to TRBJ2-1, with D perhaps TRBD2 (5 bases). Per germline, CDR1 SGHTA and CDR2 FQGNSA. The V gene lost 5 bases and the J gene lost 9 bases, with 17 bases spanning the gap. The CDR3 has 14 residues. Here the CDR3 reads CASSPWVYGGEQFF. Here the CDR3 DNA reads TGTGCCAGCAGCCCTTGGGTCTATGGAGGTGAGCAGTTCTTC.

The chain is built from TRBV9 and TRBJ1-3; a weak D match, TRBD1 (6 bases). V dropped 4 bases and J dropped 1 base, with 18 bases sitting between them. Germline CDR1 SGDLS, CDR2 YYNGEE. This CDR3 contains 17 residues. CDR3 sequence reads: CASSPIRTVGSGNTIYF. CDR3 DNA: TGTGCCAGCAGCCCTATCCGGACAGTCGGGTCTGGAAACACCATATATTTT.

This sequence joins TRBV3-1 (or the pseudogene TRBV3-2) and TRBJ1-2; D might be TRBD1 (6 bases). Trimming pared 0 bases from V and 2 bases from J, leaving 16 bases between. In germline, CDR1 is LGHDT, CDR2 YNNKEL (reference sequence). The CDR3 length is 17 residues. CDR3 DNA: TGTGCCAGCAGCCAAGATCGGGGCCAGGGGATAAACTATGGCTACACCTTC. Translation gives CASSQDRGQGINYGYTF.

The chain couples TRBV19 to TRBJ1-5; D is perhaps TRBD1 (5 bases). The germline V gene encodes CDR1 LNHDA and CDR2 SQIVND (reference sequence). Trimming cost V 3 bases and J 2 bases, with 8 bases left between them. The CDR3 is made up of 14 amino acids. The DNA of the CDR3 is TGTGCCAGTAGTATCAGGGAGGGCAATCAGCCCCAGCATTTT. The encoded protein is CASSIREGNQPQHF.

This rearrangement joins TRBV5-5 to TRBJ2-1; 9 bases agree with TRBD2. Looked up from germline, CDR1 is SGHKS and CDR2 is YYEKEE (reference sequence). The ends lost 3 bases at V and 7 bases at J; junction bases unmatched: 5. CDR3 size: 14 residues. The CDR3 is CASSSAGGRNEQFF. DNA for the CDR3: TGTGCCAGCAGCTCGGCGGGGGGGCGAAATGAGCAGTTCTTC.

The chain couples TRBV5-6 to TRBJ1-6; unclear D gene. Trimming cost V 4 bases and J 1 base, with 12 bases left between them. The CDR3 runs to 16 residues. The germline gives CDR1 SGHDT, CDR2 YYEEEE. CDR3 sequence reads: CASSTAGWSYNSPLHF. The CDR3 region has the DNA TGTGCCAGCAGCACCGCGGGCTGGTCCTATAATTCACCCCTCCACTTT.

This chain connects TRBV4-3 to TRBJ2-3; unclear D gene. Trimming removed 6 bases at V and 6 bases at J, with 13 bases between. Germline loops: CDR1 LGHNA, CDR2 YSLEER. This CDR3 has 13 residues. The CDR3 loop is CASSADSRDTQYF. The CDR3 DNA sequence: TGCGCCAGCAGTGCTGATTCGAGGGATACGCAGTATTTT.

This chain connects TRBV20-1 to TRBJ1-1; D is uncertain. Germline CDR1 is DFQATT and CDR2 is SNEGSKA (reference sequence). There are 11 residues in the CDR3. The V and J ends lost 7 bases and 2 bases respectively, with 8 bases between them. The CDR3 is CSVVLNTEAFF. The CDR3, as DNA: TGCAGTGTTGTCCTCAACACTGAAGCTTTCTTT.

The V gene is TRBV4-1, the J gene TRBJ2-7; a possible D gene is TRBD2 (6 bases). V gave up 5 bases and J gave up 5 bases, with 22 bases separating them. Per the germline V gene, CDR1 is MGHRA and CDR2 is YSYEKL. This CDR3 spans 16 amino acids. CDR3 in DNA: TGCGCCAGCAGCTTAATAAGCGGGCCAGGTGTCCACGAGCAGTACTTC. Translated: CASSLISGPGVHEQYF.

The rearrangement links TRBV15 to TRBJ1-3, with a tentative D call TRBD1 (6 bases). The germline V gene encodes CDR1 LNHNV and CDR2 YYDKDF (reference sequence). The germline V and J ends were trimmed by 5 bases and 3 bases, with 20 bases remaining between them. The CDR3 totals 17 residues. For the CDR3, the DNA is TGTGCCACCAGCCCCCACGCGGGGGGCGCGCATGGAAACACCATATATTTT. This translates into CATSPHAGGAHGNTIYF.

In its sample, this clone was seen a few times. J is TRBJ2-3 and V is TRBV30; 8 nucleotides agree with TRBD2. Unmatched junction bases numbered 2, after V lost 1 base and J lost 2 bases. The CDR3 is 14 residues long. Germline CDR1 is GTSNPN and CDR2 is SVGIG (reference sequence). The CDR3 DNA is TGTGCCTGGAGTGGGACTAGCTACACAGATACGCAGTATTTT. It codes for CAWSGTSYTDTQYF. The whole variable domain, remainder taken from reference TRBV30 and TRBJ2-3, is SQTIHQWPATLVQPVGSPLSLECTVEGTSNPNLYWYRQAAGRGLQLLFYSVGIGQISSEVPQNLSASRPQDRQFILSSKKLLLSDSGFYLCAWSGTSYTDTQYFGPGTRLTVL.